One sample yielded the 24 T cell receptor beta chains listed below, sequenced in a study of spatial heterogeneity in lung cancer. TCRdb processed the 5' RACE reads anew with MiXCR; each CDR3 protein has one entry. The sample lists approximately 92,000 distinct CDR3 sequences; more than 10% were seen once. Time point reported: sample taken at primary tumor resection. The sequenced sample was PBMCs, obtained at surgery. These receptors originate from a male donor with early-stage non-small cell lung cancer.

This clonotype was picked up a small number of times. V is TRBV6-1 and J is TRBJ2-5; no firm D call. Germline assignment: CDR1 MNHNS and CDR2 SASEGT. The V gene lost 8 bases and the J gene lost 1 base, with 14 bases spanning the gap. This CDR3 region has 14 residues. As DNA, the CDR3 is TGTGCCAGCCCCGATACGGGTAGCCAAGAGACCCAGTACTTC. Its translation: CASPDTGSQETQYF.

The CDR3 sequence: CASSYTGTNYGYTF. The CDR3 nucleotides read TGTGCCAGCAGTTATACAGGGACTAACTATGGCTACACCTTC. This chain links TRBV12-3 or TRBV12-4 with TRBJ1-2; weak D call: TRBD1 (6 bases). V shed 4 bases and J shed 0 bases, with 9 bases lying between them. The CDR3 covers 14 residues.

The table lists this clonotype with many counts. The rearrangement uses TRBV27 and TRBJ2-7; TRBD2 might be the D (5 bases). The CDR3 has 13 residues. V dropped 8 bases and J dropped 7 bases, with 18 bases sitting between them. Germline V gene data show CDR1 as MNHEY and CDR2 as SMNVEV (reference sequence). CDR3 sequence reads: CASEAGEGREQYF. In DNA, the CDR3 is TGTGCCAGCGAAGCCGGGGAAGGACGAGAGCAGTACTTC.

The chain combines TRBV29-1 with TRBJ2-1; D not certain. Looked up from germline, CDR1 is SQVTM and CDR2 is ANQGSEA. V lost 4 bases and J 6 bases, leaving 4 bases between the germline ends. CDR3 size: 10 residues. CDR3: CSVGPNEQFF. CDR3 nucleotide sequence: TGCAGCGTTGGGCCCAATGAGCAGTTCTTC.

The gene calls are TRBV7-9 and TRBJ2-7; 7 bases fit TRBD1. Per the germline V gene, CDR1 is SEHNR and CDR2 is FQNEAQ (reference sequence). The V and J ends lost 5 bases and 5 bases, in that order; junction bases with no gene match: 6. This CDR3 comprises 13 residues. The chain's CDR3 is CASSQTGVHEQYF. The CDR3 coding sequence is TGTGCCAGCAGCCAAACAGGGGTCCACGAGCAGTACTTC. Full variable domain (remainder filled in from reference TRBV7-9 and TRBJ2-7): DTGVSQNPRHKITKRGQNVTFRCDPISEHNRLYWYRQTLGQGPEFLTYFQNEAQLEKSRLLSDRFSAERPKGSFSTLEIQRTEQGDSAMYLCASSQTGVHEQYFGPGTRLTVT.

The V call is TRBV5-4, the J call TRBJ2-2; D remains ambiguous. The V end lost 4 bases, the J end lost 0 bases, and 4 bases lay between the germline ends. CDR1 SGHNT and CDR2 YYREEE come from the germline V gene (reference sequence). The CDR3 is made up of 13 amino acids. The CDR3 DNA reads as TGTGCCAGCAGCCAGACGAACACCGGGGAGCTGTTTTTT. It encodes CASSQTNTGELFF.

This clonotype was seen a handful of times. The chain couples TRBV29-1 to TRBJ1-2; D gene ambiguous. This CDR3 has 13 amino acids. Trimming pared 6 bases from V and 7 bases from J, leaving 18 bases between. Per germline, CDR1 SQVTM and CDR2 ANQGSEA. CDR3 DNA: TGCAGCGTGAGTAGCCGGCTACTAGGTGGCTACACCTTC. It specifies CSVSSRLLGGYTF.

This clonotype came up many times. The chain is built from TRBV4-2 and TRBJ1-6, with D perhaps matching TRBD1 (5 bases). V lost 0 bases, J lost 9 bases, and 12 bases lay in between. Germline lookup yields CDR1 LGHNA and CDR2 YNFKEQ. The CDR3 runs to 15 residues. The CDR3 protein is CASSQEAGSASPLHF. Here the CDR3 DNA reads TGTGCCAGCAGCCAAGAGGCAGGGTCGGCTTCACCCCTCCACTTT.

This clonotype turned up a few times. The junction departs from germline at one end; a sequencing error may be responsible. The chain is built from TRBV12-3 or TRBV12-4 and TRBJ2-1, with a weak D call TRBD2 (6 bases). This CDR3 comprises 12 residues. CDR3 sequence reads: CASSLGSVRTNF. CDR3 in DNA: TGTGCCAGCAGTTTAGGTTCGGTTCGGACTAACTTC.

This chain uses TRBV5-1 with TRBJ2-3; tentatively, D is TRBD2 (6 bases). CDR3 length: 15 amino acids. V was trimmed by 0 bases and J by 9 bases, leaving 17 bases between them. Per the germline V gene, CDR1 is SGHRS and CDR2 is YFSETQ. The CDR3 protein is CASSLESAGDETQYF. CDR3 nucleotide sequence: TGCGCCAGCAGCTTGGAGTCAGCGGGTGATGAGACGCAGTATTTT.

V is TRBV28 and J is TRBJ2-3; TRBD1 aligns across 10 bases. Germline assignment: CDR1 MDHEN and CDR2 SYDVKM. This CDR3 is built from 16 residues. Losses at the gene ends were 4 bases for V and 3 bases for J; bases not matched to a gene: 7. The CDR3 protein is CASSYPTGGRTDTQYF. The CDR3 nucleotides read TGTGCCAGCAGTTACCCGACAGGGGGCCGGACAGATACGCAGTATTTT.

This sequence joins TRBV5-5 and TRBJ2-2, with D hard to call. The CDR3 extends over 15 amino acids. Looked up from germline, CDR1 is SGHKS and CDR2 is YYEKEE (reference sequence). Trimming removed 4 bases from V and 2 bases from J, with 12 bases in between. The CDR3 spells CASSQRTANTGELFF. The CDR3 DNA sequence: TGTGCCAGCAGCCAAAGGACGGCTAACACCGGGGAGCTGTTTTTT.

The rearrangement links TRBV7-9 to TRBJ2-2, with a possible D match to TRBD2 (6 bases). Trimming left V 5 bases short and J 0 bases short, with 16 bases between. This CDR3 spans 17 amino acids. CDR1 and CDR2 (germline): SEHNR, FQNEAQ (reference sequence). CDR3 nucleotides: TGTGCCAGCAGCACCAGAGAGTGGGGGGCGAACACCGGGGAGCTGTTTTTT. Amino acids: CASSTREWGANTGELFF.

This chain's CDR3 is CASSQSTSSYNEQFF. CDR3 DNA sequence: TGTGCCAGCAGCCAATCGACGAGCTCCTACAATGAGCAGTTCTTC. The chain combines TRBV16 with TRBJ2-1, with D unresolved. Trimming left V 0 bases short and J 0 bases short, with 6 bases between. CDR1 is KGHSY and CDR2 is FQNENV in the germline V gene. The CDR3 covers 15 residues.

The CDR3 is CASTNRPVGGYTF. In DNA form, the CDR3 reads TGTGCCAGCACTAACAGGCCCGTTGGAGGCTACACCTTC. The genes are TRBV2 and TRBJ1-2, with a tentative D call TRBD1 (5 bases). From germline, CDR1 is SNHLY and CDR2 FYNNEI. V lost 7 bases to trimming and J lost 8 bases, with 17 bases between them. The CDR3 is made up of 13 amino acids.

The table lists this clonotype with a few counts. J is TRBJ2-2 and V is TRBV12-3 or TRBV12-4; 7 nucleotides align to TRBD1. CDR3 length: 15 amino acids. V was clipped by 6 bases and J by 2 bases; unmatched bases: 6. CDR3 amino acids: CASSTGAFNTGELFF. The CDR3 coding sequence is TGTGCCAGCAGCACAGGGGCCTTTAACACCGGGGAGCTGTTTTTT.

J is TRBJ2-1 and V is TRBV4-3; 8 bases are shared with TRBD2. The ends lost 3 bases at V and 0 bases at J; junction bases unmatched: 4. The CDR3 runs 16 residues. Per the germline V gene, CDR1 is LGHNA and CDR2 is YSLEER. DNA of the CDR3: TGCGCCAGCAGCCAGGAAGGGACTAGCTCCTACAATGAGCAGTTCTTC. Translation gives CASSQEGTSSYNEQFF.

This clonotype was counted ten times or more. The chain recombines TRBV5-5 with TRBJ2-7, with 8 bases aligning to TRBD2. V dropped 2 bases and J dropped 0; count of bases not matched to a gene: 7. Germline loops: CDR1 SGHKS, CDR2 YYEKEE (reference sequence). The CDR3 consists of 16 residues. For the CDR3, the DNA is TGTGCCAGCAGCTTATTGGTTAGCGGGACCTCCTACGAGCAGTACTTC. Protein sequence: CASSLLVSGTSYEQYF.

This clonotype was counted many times. The rearrangement links TRBV12-3 or TRBV12-4 to TRBJ2-7; tentative D call: TRBD1 (5 bases). The ends were cut back, 10 bases at V and 2 bases at J, with 12 bases in the middle. The CDR3 loop spans 12 amino acids. The CDR3 loop is CATGQGPYEQYF. The CDR3 DNA reads as TGTGCCACAGGGCAGGGTCCCTACGAGCAGTACTTC.

The chain combines TRBV6-2 or TRBV6-3 with TRBJ2-5; D is possibly TRBD1 or TRBD2 (5 bases each). Trimming took 2 bases from V and 1 from J, leaving 8 bases between them. Looked up from germline, CDR1 is MNHEY and CDR2 is SVGEGT. This CDR3 is built from 14 residues. DNA for the CDR3: TGTGCCAGCAGTTACGGGACCGCCCAAGAGACCCAGTACTTC. It translates to CASSYGTAQETQYF.

The chain combines TRBV24-1 with TRBJ2-6, with 7 bases matching TRBD2. Per germline, CDR1 KGHDR and CDR2 SFDVKD. This CDR3 is built from 15 residues. V dropped 9 bases and J dropped 0; count of bases not matched to a gene: 4. CDR3: CATSSGGSGANVLTF. CDR3 DNA: TGTGCCACCTCCTCGGGGGGCTCTGGGGCCAACGTCCTGACTTTC.

A few counts support this clonotype. The chain carries TRBV29-1 and TRBJ2-5, with 14 positions matching TRBD2. Unmatched junction bases numbered 8, after V lost 3 bases and J lost 2 bases. Germline values: CDR1 SQVTM, CDR2 ANQGSEA. This CDR3 has 17 residues. Written as DNA, the CDR3 is TGCAGCGTTGAGGTGGGACTAGCGGGGGCCCGGCAAGAGACCCAGTACTTC. Translated: CSVEVGLAGARQETQYF.

V is TRBV20-1 and J is TRBJ2-5; perhaps D is TRBD1 or TRBD2 (5 bases each). The CDR3 totals 14 residues. Germline V gene data show CDR1 as DFQATT and CDR2 as SNEGSKA (reference sequence). The ends were cut back, 6 bases at V and 0 bases at J, with 14 bases in the middle. The CDR3 sequence is CSAEEGPYQETQYF. The CDR3 region has the DNA TGCAGTGCCGAAGAGGGACCGTACCAAGAGACCCAGTACTTC.

This clonotype came up a few times. The V call is TRBV24-1, the J call TRBJ2-3; 7 bases are a match to TRBD1. There are 15 residues in the CDR3. Germline V gene lookup returns CDR1 KGHDR and CDR2 SFDVKD. V was pared by 1 base and J by 1 base, with 1 base of the junction left unmatched. CDR3 sequence: CATSDFGTGTDTQYF. The CDR3 DNA sequence: TGTGCCACCAGTGATTTCGGGACAGGCACAGATACGCAGTATTTT.